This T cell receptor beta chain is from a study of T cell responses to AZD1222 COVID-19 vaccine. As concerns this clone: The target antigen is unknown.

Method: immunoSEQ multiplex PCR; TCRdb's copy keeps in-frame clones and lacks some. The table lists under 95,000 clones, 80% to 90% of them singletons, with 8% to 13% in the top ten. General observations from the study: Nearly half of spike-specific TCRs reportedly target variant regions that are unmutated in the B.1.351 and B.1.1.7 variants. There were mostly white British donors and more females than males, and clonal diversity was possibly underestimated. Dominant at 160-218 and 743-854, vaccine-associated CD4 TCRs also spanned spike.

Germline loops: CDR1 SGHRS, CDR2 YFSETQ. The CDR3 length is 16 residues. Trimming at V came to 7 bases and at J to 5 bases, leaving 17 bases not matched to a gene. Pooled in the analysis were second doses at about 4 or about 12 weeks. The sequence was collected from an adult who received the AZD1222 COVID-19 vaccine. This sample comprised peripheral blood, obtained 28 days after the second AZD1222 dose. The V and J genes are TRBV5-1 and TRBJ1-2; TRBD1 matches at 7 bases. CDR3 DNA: TGCGCCAGCCATAATGGACAGGCAATTTCCAATTATGGCTACACCTTC. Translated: CASHNGQAISNYGYTF.